This T cell receptor beta chain was sequenced during a study of beta chain features in type 1 diabetes. Study results and caveats: A greater similarity of naive, central memory and Treg TCRB repertoires was seen among patients than among healthy donors. Researchers could not determine here whether HLA type influences TCRB rearrangement. Shorter TCRB CDR3s, moderately but significantly so, were found in Type 1 diabetes patients in all four CD4+ subsets.

CDR1 KGHSH and CDR2 LQKENI come from the germline V gene. CDR3 length: 16 amino acids. The J segment lost 6 bases and the V segment lost 2 bases, leaving 4 bases of the junction unmatched. CD4+ naive, central memory, regulatory and stem cell-like memory subsets were isolated by sorting on CD45RO/CCR7/CD25/CD127/CD95/CD27. The isolated RNA, all of it, was reverse transcribed, so expressed TCRB transcripts were what got sequenced. Sequenced by immunoSEQ multiplex PCR; TCRdb stores in-frame clones only, minus some. Seen here are about 740,000 clones, 13% observed once, and the top ten hold less than 0.025%. This clone has more than one count but fewer than ten. The antigen is undetermined.

The genes are TRBV18 and TRBJ2-1; 13 bases align to TRBD2. The TCR originated in a man aged 18 to 29 with type 1 diabetes. The source material was naive CD4+ T cells from blood. Here the CDR3 reads CASSPTSGGAGNEQFF. The CDR3 DNA sequence: TGTGCCAGCTCACCAACTAGCGGGGGGGCCGGCAATGAGCAGTTCTTC.